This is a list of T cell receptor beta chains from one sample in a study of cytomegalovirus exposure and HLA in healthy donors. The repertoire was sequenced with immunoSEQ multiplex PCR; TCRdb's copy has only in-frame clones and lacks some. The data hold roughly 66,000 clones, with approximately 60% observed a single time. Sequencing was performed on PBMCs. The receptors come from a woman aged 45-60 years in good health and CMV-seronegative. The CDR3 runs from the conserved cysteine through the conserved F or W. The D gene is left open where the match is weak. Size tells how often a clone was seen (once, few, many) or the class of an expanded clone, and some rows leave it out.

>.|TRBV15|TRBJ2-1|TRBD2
TGTGCCACCAGCAGAGCCAGAGCGGGGGCAGGGTGGGGACTAGCGGCTTTAAATGAGCAGTTCTTC
CATSRARAGAGWGLAALNEQFF
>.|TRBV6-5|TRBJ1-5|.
TGTGCCAGCAGTTACGGCGGAGGTCAGCCCCAGCATTTT
CASSYGGGQPQHF
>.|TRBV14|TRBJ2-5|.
TGTGCCAGCAGCCCACTTCCGGACAGTTCAGAAGAGACCCAGTACTTC
CASSPLPDSSEETQYF
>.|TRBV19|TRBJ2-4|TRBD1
TGTGCCAGTAGTATCGGACAGGGACGATCCAAAAACATTCAGTACTTC
CASSIGQGRSKNIQYF
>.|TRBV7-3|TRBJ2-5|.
TGTGCCAGCAGCTTAAAAGCGCGGGGGAGGGGGCAAGAGACCCAGTACTTC
CASSLKARGRGQETQYF
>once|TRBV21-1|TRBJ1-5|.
TGTGCCAGCAGCAAAGACAGGGGGCGCAATCAGCCCCAGCATTTT
CASSKDRGRNQPQHF
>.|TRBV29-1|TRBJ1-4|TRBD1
TGCAGCGTTGTCTCAGGGGGCGGAGAAAAACTGTTTTTT
CSVVSGGGEKLFF
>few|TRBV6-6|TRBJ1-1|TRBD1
TGTGCCAGCAGTGGGTTTGGACAGGGAGGTGACACTGAAGCTTTCTTT
CASSGFGQGGDTEAFF
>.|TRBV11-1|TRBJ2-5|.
TGTGCCAGCAGCTTACGATTCACTAGTGGGGGGCAAGAGACCCAGTACTTC
CASSLRFTSGGQETQYF
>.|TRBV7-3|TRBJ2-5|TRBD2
TGTGCCAGCAGCTTAGTACTAGCGGGACAAGAGACCCAGTACTTC
CASSLVLAGQETQYF
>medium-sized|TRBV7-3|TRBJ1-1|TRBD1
TGTGCCAGCAGCCAAGGGACAGGGAACACTGAAGCTTTCTTT
CASSQGTGNTEAFF
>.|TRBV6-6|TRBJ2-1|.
TGTGCCAGCAGTTACTTGGGGCCAGATATACCTAATGAGCAGTTCTTC
CASSYLGPDIPNEQFF
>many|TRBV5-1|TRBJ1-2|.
TGCGCCAGCAGCTTGGTGGCTTCCGGGGGGCCTAACTATGGCTACACCTTC
CASSLVASGGPNYGYTF
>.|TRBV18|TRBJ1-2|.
TGTGCCAGCTCACCTCGAGGAGCTAACTATGGCTACACCTTC
CASSPRGANYGYTF
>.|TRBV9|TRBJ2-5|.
TGTGCCAGCAGCGAGGGGCTAGCGCAAGAGACCCAGTACTTC
CASSEGLAQETQYF
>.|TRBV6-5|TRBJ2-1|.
TGTGCCAGCAGTCCCGGGACTTTTGGAGAGCAGTTCTTC
CASSPGTFGEQFF
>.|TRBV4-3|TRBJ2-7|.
TGCGCCAGCAGCCAAGAAGCGGTCAGCTACTACGAGCAGTACTTC
CASSQEAVSYYEQYF
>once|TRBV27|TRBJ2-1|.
TGTGCCAGCAGTTTTGATACTAGGCCCTACAACTACAATGAGCAGTTCTTC
CASSFDTRPYNYNEQFF
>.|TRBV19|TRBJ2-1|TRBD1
TGTGCCAGTAGTTCTGGAAGGGGGCGCAAGAATGAGCAGTTCTTC
CASSSGRGRKNEQFF
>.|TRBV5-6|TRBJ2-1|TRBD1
TGTGCCAGCAGCTTGGGAGGGACAGGGGCGATGGGGCAGTTCTTC
CASSLGGTGAMGQFF
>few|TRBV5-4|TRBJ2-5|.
TGTGCCAGCAGCTTGGCCCCCAGCGCGCAAGAGACCCAGTACTTC
CASSLAPSAQETQYF
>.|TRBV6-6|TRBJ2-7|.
TGTGCCAGCAGTTCCAACGGGGGGCACCACGAGCAGTACTTC
CASSSNGGHHEQYF
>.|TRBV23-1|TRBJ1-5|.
TGCGCCAGCAGTCAAGAAGGGGTTTCCAATCAGCCCCAGCATTTT
CASSQEGVSNQPQHF